The 27 T cell receptor beta chains listed next were all sequenced from one sample in a study of cytomegalovirus exposure and HLA in healthy donors. It was with 60 Vbeta and 13 Jbeta primers that the PCR ran. Some clones are missing from TCRdb's copy, which holds only in-frame ones; the method was immunoSEQ multiplex PCR. The data show around 130,000 clones, around 86% seen once. Specimen: PBMCs. Receptors originate from a man aged 18 to 30 in good health and CMV-seronegative.

This chain joins TRBV9 and TRBJ2-2, with 8 bases lining up with TRBD2. V was clipped by 0 bases and J by 5 bases; unmatched bases: 6. CDR1 and CDR2 (germline): SGDLS, YYNGEE. The CDR3 contains 16 residues. The CDR3 loop is CASSVGGGKGTGELFF. The CDR3 nucleotides read TGTGCCAGCAGCGTAGGCGGGGGGAAAGGAACCGGGGAGCTGTTTTTT.

The rearrangement links TRBV5-1 to TRBJ2-5; 10 bases map to TRBD1. V shed 0 bases, J shed 1 base, and the junction held 3 bases outside the gene matches. The germline V gene has CDR1 SGHRS and CDR2 YFSETQ. There are 16 residues in the CDR3. In nucleotides, the CDR3 is TGCGCCAGCAGCTTGGGGGGGACAGGGGTCCAAGAGACCCAGTACTTC. Translated: CASSLGGTGVQETQYF.

The J gene is TRBJ2-1, the V gene TRBV18; no reliable D call. The CDR3 contains 14 residues. The germline V gene has CDR1 KGHSH and CDR2 LQKENI. Trimming shortened V by 4 bases and J by 8 bases, and 15 bases separated the two germline ends. CDR3 loop: CASSLGPGIDEQFF. In nucleotides, the CDR3 is TGTGCCAGCTCACTAGGCCCAGGAATAGATGAGCAGTTCTTC.

This clone was seen a few times. The chain couples TRBV6-5 to TRBJ1-2, with D unclear. Trimming left V 5 bases short and J 7 bases short, with 17 bases between. This CDR3 contains 14 residues. Germline-derived CDR1 and CDR2 are MNHEY and SVGAGI. The CDR3 DNA reads as TGTGCCAGCAGTCCGGCGGGATCATCGACTGGCTACACCTTC. It encodes CASSPAGSSTGYTF.

J is TRBJ1-1 and V is TRBV5-5; D call uncertain. The CDR3 runs 14 residues. The germline V and J ends were trimmed by 4 bases and 1 base, with 11 bases remaining between them. Germline CDR1 and CDR2: SGHKS and YYEKEE (reference sequence). The CDR3 region has the DNA TGTGCCAGCAGCGTGGGTCGGGGGAACACTGAAGCTTTCTTT. It is translated as CASSVGRGNTEAFF. The variable domain in full, completed from reference TRBV5-5 and TRBJ1-1, reads DAGVTQSPTHLIKTRGQQVTLRCSPISGHKSVSWYQQVLGQGPQFIFQYYEKEERGRGNFPDRFSARQFPNYSSELNVNALLLGDSALYLCASSVGRGNTEAFFGQGTRLTVV.

The chain employs TRBV2 and TRBJ2-7; TRBD1 might be the D (6 bases). This CDR3 has 14 residues. V lost 11 bases and J 0 bases, leaving 17 bases between the germline ends. Germline assignment: CDR1 SNHLY and CDR2 FYNNEI. The CDR3 DNA sequence: TGTGCCGGAGGTCTGGACAGCGCCTCCTACGAGCAGTACTTC. Its translation is CAGGLDSASYEQYF.

This chain uses TRBV7-9 with TRBJ1-5; D unclear. V was cut by 5 bases and J by 5 bases, with 16 bases left in between. Germline V gene sequence: CDR1 SEHNR, CDR2 FQNEAQ (reference sequence). This CDR3 has 15 residues. The CDR3 DNA reads TGTGCCAGCAGCGACATGGGAGGGAATCATCAGCCCCAGCATTTT. It encodes CASSDMGGNHQPQHF.

This chain uses TRBV9 with TRBJ1-2; no clear D. The CDR3 runs 13 residues. Per the germline V gene, CDR1 is SGDLS and CDR2 is YYNGEE. Trimming left V 0 bases short and J 6 bases short, with 9 bases between. Here the CDR3 reads CASSVVSGDGYTF. Written as DNA, the CDR3 is TGTGCCAGCAGCGTAGTCTCCGGGGATGGCTACACCTTC.

The rearrangement links TRBV6-6 to TRBJ1-2; D is unresolved. The CDR3 length is 14 residues. Germline V gene sequence: CDR1 MNHNY, CDR2 SVGAGI (reference sequence). Trimming removed 0 bases from V and 5 bases from J, with 10 bases in between. In DNA form, the CDR3 reads TGTGCCAGCAGTTACTCCCCCGAGGGATATGGCTACACCTTC. It yields the protein CASSYSPEGYGYTF.

The chain uses TRBV4-1 and TRBJ2-2; D unclear. V shed 1 base and J shed 7 bases, with 4 bases lying between them. The CDR3 runs to 12 residues. From germline, CDR1 is MGHRA and CDR2 YSYEKL. CDR3 DNA: TGCGCCAGCAGCCAAGCCTACGGGGAGCTGTTTTTT. Amino acids: CASSQAYGELFF.

The genes are TRBV10-3 and TRBJ1-1; no reliable D call. In germline, CDR1 is ENHRY, CDR2 SYGVKD. This CDR3 is 14 amino acids long. V was shortened by 8 bases and J by 3 bases, with 16 bases between the two germline ends. In DNA form, the CDR3 reads TGTGCCATCGCCCCCGGCGCCGGGGACACTGAAGCTTTCTTT. Translated: CAIAPGAGDTEAFF.

The genes are TRBV9 and TRBJ1-2; 7 nucleotides align to TRBD1. Germline assignment: CDR1 SGDLS and CDR2 YYNGEE. V dropped 3 bases and J dropped 0; count of bases not matched to a gene: 2. This CDR3 has 14 amino acids. The CDR3 reads CASSGGTANYGYTF. CDR3 DNA sequence: TGTGCCAGCAGCGGCGGGACAGCTAACTATGGCTACACCTTC.

The chain combines TRBV7-9 with TRBJ1-1, with a tentative D call TRBD1 (6 bases). The CDR3 runs 19 residues. The V and J ends lost 1 base and 11 bases respectively, with 32 bases between them. The germline gives CDR1 SEHNR, CDR2 FQNEAQ (reference sequence). The CDR3 reads CASSLGGRPGRGVVGDAFF. The CDR3 nucleotides read TGTGCCAGCAGCTTAGGGGGACGTCCTGGCAGGGGAGTCGTCGGAGATGCTTTCTTT.

The chain has TRBV6-5 and TRBJ1-4, with TRBD1 identical over 8 bases. Germline V CDR1 and CDR2: MNHEY, SVGAGI. This CDR3 contains 15 residues. Trimming removed 7 bases from V and 6 bases from J; junction bases left unmatched: 10. Here the CDR3 reads CASKARQGPYEKLFF. CDR3 nucleotides: TGTGCCAGCAAAGCCAGACAGGGGCCGTATGAAAAACTGTTTTTT.

CDR3: CASSRTGGTPSYNEQFF. In DNA, the CDR3 is TGTGCCAGCAGCCGGACCGGGGGAACACCCTCCTACAATGAGCAGTTCTTC. The genes are TRBV7-6 and TRBJ2-1; D is possibly TRBD2 (6 bases). The length of the CDR3 is 17 residues. From germline, CDR1 is SGHVS and CDR2 FNYEAQ. Trimming shortened V by 5 bases and J by 0 bases, and 17 bases separated the two germline ends.

This clone was detected only once. This sequence joins TRBV5-1 and TRBJ2-4; 9 bases match TRBD2. Germline V gene lookup returns CDR1 SGHRS and CDR2 YFSETQ. V was pared by 2 bases and J by 8 bases, with 8 bases of the junction left unmatched. CDR3 size: 15 residues. The CDR3 is CASSFAGGRVDIQYF. The CDR3 nucleotides are TGCGCCAGCAGCTTTGCGGGGGGGCGGGTCGACATTCAGTACTTC.

The chain employs TRBV7-8 and TRBJ2-7; 10 positions agree with TRBD2. Germline V gene sequence: CDR1 SGHVS, CDR2 FQNEAQ. The ends lost 6 bases at V and 6 bases at J; junction bases unmatched: 8. The CDR3 has 14 residues. For the CDR3, the DNA is TGTGCCAGCAGTTCAGCGGGGGGGCCCCTCGAGCAGTACTTC. Encoded protein: CASSSAGGPLEQYF.

The chain joins TRBV19 to TRBJ1-2; 10 positions match TRBD1. The V gene's germline CDR1 is LNHDA and CDR2 SQIVND (reference sequence). Losses at the gene ends were 7 bases for V and 5 bases for J; bases not matched to a gene: 13. The length of the CDR3 is 16 residues. CDR3: CASNIRTGGPRYGYTF. The CDR3 DNA sequence: TGTGCCAGTAATATTCGGACAGGGGGTCCGCGATATGGCTACACCTTC.

The chain recombines TRBV7-2 with TRBJ1-5; D perhaps matches TRBD1 (6 bases). There are 17 residues in the CDR3. V lost 1 base and J lost 0, with 13 bases in between. Germline values: CDR1 SGHTA, CDR2 FQGNSA. The CDR3 sequence is CASSLVGSGHSNQPQHF. CDR3 in DNA: TGTGCCAGCAGCTTAGTAGGTTCGGGACATAGCAATCAGCCCCAGCATTTT.

The count of this clone is one. The chain links TRBV7-9 to TRBJ2-3, with TRBD1 identical over 7 bases. Germline V gene data show CDR1 as SEHNR and CDR2 as FQNEAQ (reference sequence). Losses at the gene ends were 4 bases for V and 10 bases for J; bases not matched to a gene: 5. CDR3 size: 12 residues. The CDR3 here is CASSSGQVPQYF. CDR3 sequence (DNA): TGTGCCAGCAGCTCAGGACAGGTGCCGCAGTATTTT.

V gene TRBV29-1 combines with J gene TRBJ1-1, with D perhaps matching TRBD1 (6 bases). This CDR3 comprises 12 residues. V gave up 6 bases and J gave up 1 base, with 9 bases separating them. The germline V gene encodes CDR1 SQVTM and CDR2 ANQGSEA. The CDR3 protein is CSVWTENTEAFF. The CDR3 coding sequence is TGCAGCGTCTGGACAGAGAACACTGAAGCTTTCTTT.

This clone appeared a few times. The chain employs TRBV11-2 and TRBJ2-7, with D tentatively TRBD1 (7 bases). The V gene's germline CDR1 is SGHAT and CDR2 FQNNGV. V lost 1 base to trimming and J lost 5 bases, with 21 bases between them. CDR3 size: 17 residues. CDR3: CASSLGFGGQRIHEQYF. The CDR3 region has the DNA TGTGCCAGCAGCTTAGGGTTCGGGGGACAGAGGATACACGAGCAGTACTTC.

The chain combines TRBV5-8 with TRBJ2-5, with a tentative D call TRBD2 (6 bases). Germline V lookup: CDR1 SGHTS, CDR2 YDEGEE. The CDR3 is made up of 15 amino acids. Trimming took off 1 base at V and 4 bases at J, with 14 bases between the two ends. The CDR3 sequence is CASSLSGGARETQYF. The CDR3 DNA sequence: TGTGCCAGCAGCTTGTCAGGAGGGGCAAGAGAGACCCAGTACTTC.

DNA for the CDR3: TGCGCCAGCAGTGTTGGGCACTTGAACACTGAAGCTTTCTTT. Amino acid sequence: CASSVGHLNTEAFF. The gene calls are TRBV10-1 and TRBJ1-1; D is unresolved. The V end lost 4 bases, the J end lost 0 bases, and 9 bases lay between the germline ends. The CDR3 consists of 14 residues. In germline, CDR1 is WNHNN, CDR2 SYGVQD (reference sequence).

The CDR3 here is CASSSSQGNYGYTF. The CDR3, as DNA: TGTGCCAGCAGTTCTTCCCAGGGGAACTATGGCTACACCTTC. The chain has TRBV27 and TRBJ1-2; D might be TRBD1 (6 bases). Per the germline V gene, CDR1 is MNHEY and CDR2 is SMNVEV (reference sequence). The CDR3 sequence is 14 residues long. V gave up 4 bases and J gave up 2 bases, with 11 bases separating them.

V gene TRBV19 combines with J gene TRBJ1-5, with 10 bases that match TRBD1. Germline CDR1 is LNHDA and CDR2 is SQIVND (reference sequence). The V segment lost 5 bases and the J segment 5 bases; nucleotides outside the gene matches: 12. The CDR3 has 17 amino acids. In DNA, the CDR3 is TGTGCCAGTAGTCCGAAACCGGGACAGGGGTCACATCAGCCCCAGCATTTT. Amino acid sequence: CASSPKPGQGSHQPQHF.

V and J are TRBV6-5 and TRBJ1-1; a possible D gene is TRBD1 (5 bases). The CDR3 covers 15 residues. Trimming pared 0 bases from V and 4 bases from J, leaving 12 bases between. CDR1 is MNHEY, CDR2 SVGAGI, per germline. The CDR3 loop is CASSYSRFGGTEAFF. The CDR3 coding sequence is TGTGCCAGCAGTTACTCCCGTTTCGGGGGCACTGAAGCTTTCTTT.